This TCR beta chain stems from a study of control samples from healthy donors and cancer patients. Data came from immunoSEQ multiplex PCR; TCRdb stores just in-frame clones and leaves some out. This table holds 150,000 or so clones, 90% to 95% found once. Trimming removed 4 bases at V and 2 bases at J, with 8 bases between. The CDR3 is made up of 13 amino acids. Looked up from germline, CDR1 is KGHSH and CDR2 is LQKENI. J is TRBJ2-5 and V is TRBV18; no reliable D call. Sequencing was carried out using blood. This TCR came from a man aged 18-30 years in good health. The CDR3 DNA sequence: TGTGCCAGCTCACGTGACCGGCAAGAGACCCAGTACTTC. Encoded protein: CASSRDRQETQYF.